This T cell receptor (beta chain) was captured by sequencing in a study of blood T cell repertoires in COVID-19 (dated by TCRdb to the early 2020s). Describing the broader study: The collaborator samples originated in the United States, Italy and Spain and spanned the acute and convalescent phases of COVID-19. A freely available public database, intended as a resource for researchers studying the immune response to SARS-CoV-2, is where the repertoires were released. The sample metadata nearly always contained a de-identified subject ID, COVID-19 status, age in years and sex. HLA class I and class II types, where available, came from metadata supplied by the sample provider rather than from assay-based typing. The samples were drawn from two sources: the first 160 participants of the ongoing ImmuneRACE study, and about 1,300 subjects contributed by 6 global collaborators. The material from the prospective study consisted of cDNA or gDNA derived from T cells, B-cell-depleted T cells, or PBMCs. The dataset comprised deeply sampled blood TCRbeta repertoires from subjects exposed to, actively infected with, or recovered from COVID-19.

Overall results and qualifications from the work: How much clinical and demographic metadata was included differed by source and by participant, and the metadata was provided uncurated.

Each collaborating institution followed its own protocols to collect whole blood in K2EDTA tubes. For TCRbeta analysis, collaborators shipped samples in one of three forms: frozen whole blood, isolated PBMCs, or DNA extracted from either of those sample types. The immunoSEQ Assay, a bias-controlled multiplex PCR, was used to amplify TCRbeta CDR3 regions from genomic DNA. The paper's processing steps were these. Nucleated cell counts per sample were estimated from amplification of reference gene primers within the assay. To quantify the absolute abundance of each unique TCRbeta CDR3 rearrangement, sequence reads were collapsed and filtered. For each sample, productive Simpson clonality was calculated as the square root of Simpson's diversity index over productive rearrangements. This immuneACCESS table, as held by TCRdb, lists in-frame sequences with V and J called but not all clones. Of the missing ones, under half trace to an unresolved V gene in checked studies; the others have no known cause. D and trimming were read from the DNA, whereas the V and J calls and clone size are those reported in that table. This sample lists about 180,000 clones; 86% were detected once. Of the sample, under 3% falls within the top ten clones.

Details on this clone: Its binding antigen is unknown. No base qualities exist here, and no much larger clone lies one base off it.

The specimen sequenced was peripheral blood. The sequence derives from a woman in her 30s with active or convalescent COVID-19.

The DNA reads TGTGCCAGCAGCAAAGCAACGGGGGGAGAGGACACCATATATTTT. Its amino acids are CASSKATGGEDTIYF. Recombination linked TRBV21-1 to TRBJ1-3. TRBV21-1 is an annotated pseudogene. There are 15 amino acids in the CDR3, from cysteine to phenylalanine inclusive. CDR3 DNA is the only sequence kept; it has 45 bases, read in frame from the first base.